A selection of T cell receptor beta chains follows, all from one sample in a study of cytotoxic CD8 clonotypes in ibrutinib-treated CLL. The repertoire was sequenced with immunoSEQ multiplex PCR; TCRdb's copy has only in-frame clones and lacks some. This repertoire shows over 100,000 clones, 70% to 90% found once; its top ten account for around 2.1%. Here the sequenced sample was PBMCs, taken after 24 months of ibrutinib treatment. These receptor sequences come from a human donor with chronic lymphocytic leukemia. The CDR3 runs from the conserved cysteine through the conserved F or W. The D gene is left open where the match is weak. Where a row states a size, it is once, few, many or the class of an expanded clone; other rows omit it.

d_call: NA
clone_size: NA
j_call: TRBJ1-2
v_call: TRBV10-3
cdr3_nt: TGTGCCATCAGTGAGTCGAACATTGGGGATGGCTACACCTTC
cdr3_aa: CAISESNIGDGYTF

d_call: NA
clone_size: NA
j_call: TRBJ1-2
v_call: TRBV2
cdr3_nt: TGTGCCAGCAGTTTCAGGGCTGACTATGGCTACACCTTC
cdr3_aa: CASSFRADYGYTF

d_call: TRBD2
clone_size: NA
j_call: TRBJ2-3
v_call: TRBV5-4
cdr3_nt: TGTGCCAGCAGCCTTACTAGCGGGAGATCAGATACGCAGTATTTT
cdr3_aa: CASSLTSGRSDTQYF

d_call: NA
clone_size: once
j_call: TRBJ2-7
v_call: TRBV5-1
cdr3_nt: TGCGCCAGCAGCATAACAGGGACCCCCTACGAGCAGTACTTC
cdr3_aa: CASSITGTPYEQYF

d_call: TRBD1
clone_size: NA
j_call: TRBJ1-1
v_call: TRBV14
cdr3_nt: TGTGCCAGCAGCCGAGGACAGGGGTTTTTCTTT
cdr3_aa: CASSRGQGFFF

d_call: TRBD2
clone_size: NA
j_call: TRBJ2-2
v_call: TRBV2
cdr3_nt: TGTGCCAGCAGTGAGGAGCGGGGCGTCGGGGAGCTGTTTTTT
cdr3_aa: CASSEERGVGELFF

d_call: TRBD1
clone_size: NA
j_call: TRBJ2-5
v_call: TRBV28
cdr3_nt: TGTGCCAGCAGCCCCCCAGGACAGGGGGCCCGCCAGTACTTC
cdr3_aa: CASSPPGQGARQYF

d_call: NA
clone_size: once
j_call: TRBJ2-1
v_call: TRBV19
cdr3_nt: TGTGCCAGTAGTATAGGCCATCAGGGGCATGAGCAGTTCTTC
cdr3_aa: CASSIGHQGHEQFF

d_call: NA
clone_size: NA
j_call: TRBJ1-5
v_call: TRBV4-3
cdr3_nt: TGCGCCAGCAGCCAAGATGAAAAGACTAATCAGCCCCAGCATTTT
cdr3_aa: CASSQDEKTNQPQHF

d_call: TRBD2
clone_size: NA
j_call: TRBJ2-2
v_call: TRBV11-2
cdr3_nt: TGTGCCAGCAGCTTAAGACTAGCGGGATACACCGGGGAGCTGTTTTTT
cdr3_aa: CASSLRLAGYTGELFF

d_call: TRBD1
clone_size: few
j_call: TRBJ1-2
v_call: TRBV4-1
cdr3_nt: TGCGCCAGCAGCCAATTTCCAACGGACAGGGGCTTGGGTGGCTACACCTTC
cdr3_aa: CASSQFPTDRGLGGYTF

d_call: TRBD1
clone_size: NA
j_call: TRBJ1-2
v_call: TRBV25-1
cdr3_nt: TGTGCCAGCAGTGACACCGGGACAGGGGGGGTTAGCTACACCTTC
cdr3_aa: CASSDTGTGGVSYTF

d_call: NA
clone_size: NA
j_call: TRBJ1-1
v_call: TRBV7-9
cdr3_nt: TGTGCCAGCAGCTTAAGTCTGGGGACGTTAGGAGGGACTGAAGCTTTCTTT
cdr3_aa: CASSLSLGTLGGTEAFF

d_call: NA
clone_size: NA
j_call: TRBJ1-2
v_call: TRBV6-1
cdr3_nt: TGTGCCAGCAGTGTCGGCATGGGGGCGACTTATGGCTACACCTTC
cdr3_aa: CASSVGMGATYGYTF

d_call: NA
clone_size: NA
j_call: TRBJ2-7
v_call: TRBV10-3
cdr3_nt: TGTGCCATCAGCCAGGGGGGGTACGAGCAGTACTTC
cdr3_aa: CAISQGGYEQYF

d_call: NA
clone_size: NA
j_call: TRBJ1-3
v_call: TRBV7-9
cdr3_nt: TGTGCCAGCAGCCCCTCGGGGCGGCGGTACGCCATATATTTT
cdr3_aa: CASSPSGRRYAIYF

d_call: TRBD1
clone_size: NA
j_call: TRBJ2-2
v_call: TRBV11-3
cdr3_nt: TGTGCCAGCAGCTTAGATTGGGACAGGAGAAACACCGGGGAGCTGTTTTTT
cdr3_aa: CASSLDWDRRNTGELFF

d_call: NA
clone_size: NA
j_call: TRBJ2-1
v_call: TRBV6-1
cdr3_nt: TGTGCCAGCAGTGAATGGGGGAGCTCCTACAATGAGCAGTTCTTC
cdr3_aa: CASSEWGSSYNEQFF

d_call: TRBD1
clone_size: NA
j_call: TRBJ1-4
v_call: TRBV5-1
cdr3_nt: TGCGCCAGCAGCCCGGGCGACAGGGGGCGTGAAAAACTGTTTTTT
cdr3_aa: CASSPGDRGREKLFF

d_call: TRBD1
clone_size: NA
j_call: TRBJ1-2
v_call: TRBV28
cdr3_nt: TGTGCCAGCACCGGAACAGGGGGCCGAGGCTACACCTTC
cdr3_aa: CASTGTGGRGYTF

d_call: NA
clone_size: NA
j_call: TRBJ1-1
v_call: TRBV28
cdr3_nt: TGTGCCAGCACCTCTCGGGGGGTGGCCACTGAAGCTTTCTTT
cdr3_aa: CASTSRGVATEAFF

d_call: TRBD1
clone_size: NA
j_call: TRBJ1-5
v_call: TRBV7-2
cdr3_nt: TGTGCCAGCAGCTCACAGGGGGCGGCCAATCAGCCCCAGCATTTT
cdr3_aa: CASSSQGAANQPQHF

d_call: TRBD1
clone_size: once
j_call: TRBJ1-1
v_call: TRBV7-2
cdr3_nt: TGTGCCAGCAGCTTACGGGACAGGGGGCGTCTAACGAACACTGAAGCTTTCTTT
cdr3_aa: CASSLRDRGRLTNTEAFF

d_call: TRBD1
clone_size: NA
j_call: TRBJ1-3
v_call: TRBV28
cdr3_nt: TGTGCCAGCAGTTTGCCCTCGGGGACAGGCATCGTCCCGGGCTCTGGAAACACCATATATTTT
cdr3_aa: CASSLPSGTGIVPGSGNTIYF

d_call: NA
clone_size: NA
j_call: TRBJ2-5
v_call: TRBV7-9
cdr3_nt: TGTGCCAGCAGCTCAACAGGGTATCTCCAAGAGACCCAGTACTTC
cdr3_aa: CASSSTGYLQETQYF

d_call: NA
clone_size: NA
j_call: TRBJ1-5
v_call: TRBV6-5
cdr3_nt: TGTGCCAGCAGGACCCTCAGGAGCAATCAGCCCCAGCATTTT
cdr3_aa: CASRTLRSNQPQHF

d_call: NA
clone_size: NA
j_call: TRBJ2-6
v_call: TRBV10-2
cdr3_nt: TGCGCCAGCAGTGAGTGGGGGCTTGGGGCCAACGTCCTGACTTTC
cdr3_aa: CASSEWGLGANVLTF

d_call: NA
clone_size: few
j_call: TRBJ2-7
v_call: TRBV28
cdr3_nt: TGTGCCAGCAGTTTGATCTTGACACCCTACGAGCAGTACTTC
cdr3_aa: CASSLILTPYEQYF

d_call: NA
clone_size: NA
j_call: TRBJ2-2
v_call: TRBV5-6
cdr3_nt: TGTGCCAGCAGCTTATGGGGCGGGGAGCTGTTTTTT
cdr3_aa: CASSLWGGELFF

d_call: NA
clone_size: NA
j_call: TRBJ2-6
v_call: TRBV11-2
cdr3_nt: TGTGCCAGCAGCTCCAGCCTGTCCGGGGCCAACGTCCTGACTTTC
cdr3_aa: CASSSSLSGANVLTF

d_call: NA
clone_size: few
j_call: TRBJ2-3
v_call: TRBV14
cdr3_nt: TGTGCCAGCAGCCTATTAGGGGGGGCTGGAGATACGCAGTATTTT
cdr3_aa: CASSLLGGAGDTQYF

d_call: TRBD1
clone_size: NA
j_call: TRBJ2-5
v_call: TRBV4-2
cdr3_nt: TGTGCCAGCAGCCAGGGACAGGCTCAGGGGGAGACCCAGTACTTC
cdr3_aa: CASSQGQAQGETQYF

d_call: TRBD1
clone_size: NA
j_call: TRBJ2-3
v_call: TRBV6-5
cdr3_nt: TGTGCCAGCAGTTCTCCAGGGGGCGCAGATACGCAGTATTTT
cdr3_aa: CASSSPGGADTQYF

d_call: TRBD1
clone_size: NA
j_call: TRBJ1-6
v_call: TRBV10-3
cdr3_nt: TGTGCCATCAGTGACCCGGGACAGATTAATTCACCCCTCCACTTT
cdr3_aa: CAISDPGQINSPLHF

d_call: NA
clone_size: NA
j_call: TRBJ1-3
v_call: TRBV7-9
cdr3_nt: TGTGCGGGGGACTCTGGAAACACCATATATTTT
cdr3_aa: CAGDSGNTIYF

d_call: TRBD2
clone_size: NA
j_call: TRBJ2-7
v_call: TRBV18
cdr3_nt: TGTGCCAGCTCACCCCCGGGGAGGGCCCACGAGCAGTACTTC
cdr3_aa: CASSPPGRAHEQYF

d_call: TRBD1
clone_size: NA
j_call: TRBJ2-7
v_call: TRBV6-1
cdr3_nt: TGTGCCAGCAGCTTAGGACAGGGAGATCCCTACGAGCAGTACTTC
cdr3_aa: CASSLGQGDPYEQYF

d_call: NA
clone_size: NA
j_call: TRBJ2-3
v_call: TRBV27
cdr3_nt: TGTGCCAGCAGTTTAGGGCGGGCCGCAGATACGCAGTATTTT
cdr3_aa: CASSLGRAADTQYF

d_call: TRBD1
clone_size: NA
j_call: TRBJ1-2
v_call: TRBV15
cdr3_nt: TGTGCCACCAGCAGAGATATAGGACAGGCCTTATTTAACTATGGCTACACCTTC
cdr3_aa: CATSRDIGQALFNYGYTF

d_call: NA
clone_size: NA
j_call: TRBJ1-2
v_call: TRBV19
cdr3_nt: TGTGCCAGTAGTATTATGGGTTATACAGAGGCCGAGTATGGCTACACCTTC
cdr3_aa: CASSIMGYTEAEYGYTF

d_call: TRBD1
clone_size: NA
j_call: TRBJ1-1
v_call: TRBV4-2
cdr3_nt: TGTGCCAGCAGCCATACAGGGGTGAGCACTGAAGCTTTCTTT
cdr3_aa: CASSHTGVSTEAFF

d_call: NA
clone_size: NA
j_call: TRBJ2-5
v_call: TRBV7-3
cdr3_nt: TGTGCCAGCAGCTTGAGCGGAGCTCCACAAGAGACCCAGTACTTC
cdr3_aa: CASSLSGAPQETQYF

d_call: NA
clone_size: NA
j_call: TRBJ1-2
v_call: TRBV7-2
cdr3_nt: TGTGCCAGCAGCTCTTATGTCGGACAGCGTAACTATGGCTACACCTTC
cdr3_aa: CASSSYVGQRNYGYTF

d_call: NA
clone_size: NA
j_call: TRBJ1-2
v_call: TRBV19
cdr3_nt: TGTGCCAGTAGTATAGCTTATCAGGCGGGCAGGTGGGATGCCTATGGCTACACCTTC
cdr3_aa: CASSIAYQAGRWDAYGYTF

d_call: TRBD2
clone_size: NA
j_call: TRBJ2-5
v_call: TRBV29-1
cdr3_nt: TGCAGCGTTGTGACGGGGGGAATAGAGACCCAGTACTTC
cdr3_aa: CSVVTGGIETQYF

d_call: TRBD2
clone_size: NA
j_call: TRBJ2-3
v_call: TRBV29-1
cdr3_nt: TGCAGCGTTGAGCGGGGACTAGCGGGCACAGATACGCAGTATTTT
cdr3_aa: CSVERGLAGTDTQYF

d_call: NA
clone_size: NA
j_call: TRBJ2-1
v_call: TRBV6-5
cdr3_nt: TGTGCCAGCAGTTATGAAGGGGCCCACAATGAGCAGTTCTTC
cdr3_aa: CASSYEGAHNEQFF

d_call: TRBD1
clone_size: NA
j_call: TRBJ1-3
v_call: TRBV28
cdr3_nt: TGTGCCAGCCTGGACAGGGCTGGAAACACCATATATTTT
cdr3_aa: CASLDRAGNTIYF